A selection of T cell receptor beta chains follows, all from one sample in a study of blood T cells in healthy people across ages. TCRdb fed the 5' RACE reads into MiXCR, producing one record per CDR3 protein. The table shows 2 million or so distinct CDR3 sequences, with roughly 52% occurring only once. The sample was blood. These receptors were collected from a woman aged 40 to 55 in good health. The CDR3 runs from the conserved cysteine through the conserved F or W. The D gene is left open where the match is weak. Size is omitted from some rows. Given values are once, few, many or a class for expanded clones.

D gene	V gene	J gene	clone size	CDR3 protein	CDR3 DNA
TRBD1	TRBV27	TRBJ1-6	NA	CATRDSYNSPLHF	TGTGCGACCCGGGACAGCTATAATTCACCCCTCCACTTT
TRBD1	TRBV20-1	TRBJ1-5	NA	CSAFRTGTGRNQPQHF	TGCAGTGCTTTTCGGACCGGGACAGGACGAAATCAGCCCCAGCATTTT
NA	TRBV7-3	TRBJ2-7	NA	CASSKTESSYNEQYF	TGTGCCAGCAGCAAAACCGAGAGCTCCTACAATGAGCAGTACTTC
NA	TRBV6-2/TRBV6-3	TRBJ2-5	NA	CASPGETQYF	TGTGCCAGCCCGGGAGAGACCCAGTACTTC
NA	TRBV5-1	TRBJ1-1	NA	CASSWEGRGLEAFF	TGCGCCAGCAGCTGGGAGGGACGGGGGCTCGAAGCTTTCTTT
NA	TRBV4-3	TRBJ2-1	NA	CASSQAYQVDEQSF	TGCGCCAGCAGCCAAGCTTACCAGGTCGATGAGCAGTCCTTC
NA	TRBV19	TRBJ1-5	NA	CASSTQASNQPQHF	TGTGCCAGTAGTACACAGGCGAGCAATCAGCCCCAGCATTTT
NA	TRBV6-6	TRBJ2-7	NA	CASLSAGTTYNEQYF	TGTGCCAGCCTTTCGGCGGGGACAACCTACAATGAGCAGTACTTC
TRBD1	TRBV24-1	TRBJ2-1	NA	CATATGEAYNEQFF	TGTGCCACCGCCACAGGGGAAGCCTACAATGAGCAGTTCTTC
NA	TRBV20-1	TRBJ1-2	NA	CSAGRRGANYGYTF	TGCAGTGCGGGAAGACGGGGGGCTAACTATGGCTACACCTTC
NA	TRBV7-3	TRBJ2-3	NA	CASSLNSGTDTQYF	TGTGCCAGCAGCTTAAATTCGGGGACAGATACGCAGTATTTT
TRBD1	TRBV7-6	TRBJ2-2	NA	CASSLGGTGSFLRELFF	TGTGCCAGCAGCTTAGGGGGGACAGGTTCATTCCTGCGGGAGCTGTTTTTT
TRBD2	TRBV28	TRBJ2-7	NA	CASRLAGGGSYEQYF	TGTGCCAGCAGACTAGCGGGGGGGGGCTCCTACGAGCAGTACTTC
NA	TRBV12-3/TRBV12-4	TRBJ2-4	NA	CASCLLAKNIQYF	TGTGCCAGCTGCCTATTAGCCAAAAACATTCAGTACTTC
TRBD1	TRBV7-9	TRBJ2-2	few	CASSFPQGQGDTGELFF	TGTGCCAGCAGCTTTCCCCAGGGACAGGGGGACACCGGGGAGCTGTTTTTT
NA	TRBV7-9	TRBJ2-6	NA	CASIGGSGANVLTF	TGTGCCAGCATCGGAGGATCTGGGGCCAACGTCCTGACTTTC
TRBD2	TRBV20-1	TRBJ2-7	few	CSARADGGAYEQYF	TGCAGTGCTAGAGCTGACGGGGGGGCCTACGAGCAGTACTTC
TRBD1	TRBV29-1	TRBJ2-1	few	CSVGTGCEQFF	TGCAGCGTTGGGACAGGTTGCGAGCAGTTCTTC
NA	TRBV20-1	TRBJ1-2	NA	CSARDRRGGVGYTF	TGCAGTGCTAGAGATCGGAGGGGCGGGGTAGGCTACACCTTC
NA	TRBV7-2	TRBJ2-7	many	CASGGQSYEQYF	TGTGCCAGCGGTGGACAGTCCTACGAGCAGTACTTC
TRBD1	TRBV7-6	TRBJ2-7	few	CASSTRTGYYEQYF	TGTGCCAGCAGCACCCGGACAGGGTACTACGAGCAGTACTTC
NA	TRBV20-1	TRBJ1-4	few	CSAAPGHLNEKLFF	TGCAGTGCTGCTCCGGGACACCTTAATGAAAAACTGTTTTTT
NA	TRBV7-2	TRBJ2-4	NA	CASSLVRAGYNEQYF	TGTGCCAGCAGCTTAGTCCGGGCAGGATACAATGAGCAGTACTTC
TRBD2	TRBV7-2	TRBJ2-7	few	CASSQGGTSDYEQYF	TGTGCCAGCAGCCAAGGGGGGACTAGTGATTACGAGCAGTACTTC
TRBD1	TRBV5-1	TRBJ2-1	many	CASSSGQGRNEQFF	TGCGCCAGCAGCTCCGGACAGGGTAGGAATGAGCAGTTCTTC
NA	TRBV12-3/TRBV12-4	TRBJ2-3	NA	CASSVNGQDTQYF	TGTGCCAGCAGTGTAAACGGGCAAGATACGCAGTATTTT
NA	TRBV5-5	TRBJ2-7	NA	CASKSRRLSYNEQYF	TGTGCCAGCAAGTCTAGGAGACTGTCCTACAATGAGCAGTACTTC
TRBD1	TRBV6-1	TRBJ2-7	NA	CASGSLSGQSFYEQYF	TGTGCCAGCGGATCGTTGTCGGGACAGTCTTTCTACGAGCAGTACTTC
TRBD1	TRBV20-1	TRBJ2-1	NA	CSASPLNRDRVSNEQFF	TGCAGTGCTTCACCCCTGAACCGGGACAGGGTGAGCAATGAGCAGTTCTTC
NA	TRBV20-1	TRBJ2-7	NA	CSAQVTVSYEQYF	TGCAGTGCTCAAGTAACAGTCTCCTACGAGCAGTACTTC
TRBD2	TRBV29-1	TRBJ2-1	few	CSVEGRGGSSYNEQFF	TGCAGCGTTGAAGGGCGGGGGGGGAGCTCCTACAATGAGCAGTTCTTC
NA	TRBV5-1	TRBJ2-1	once	CASSYMVPNEQFF	TGCGCCAGCAGCTATATGGTCCCCAATGAGCAGTTCTTC
NA	TRBV4-3	TRBJ2-5	many	CASSQERAYQETQYF	TGCGCCAGCAGCCAAGAGAGGGCTTACCAAGAGACCCAGTACTTC
NA	TRBV4-2	TRBJ2-7	NA	CASSSTTGAAYEQYF	TGTGCCAGCAGCTCCACTACCGGGGCGGCCTACGAGCAGTACTTC